This T cell receptor beta chain was captured by sequencing in a study of memory CD4+ T cells and cytomegalovirus serostatus. The overall study: Donors were healthy Belgian adults, several CMV seropositive and 20 to 25 seronegative.

TCRdb's table, derived via immunoSEQ multiplex PCR, lists solely in-frame clones and lacks some. Seen here are fewer than 40,000 clones, around three quarters observed once, and the top ten hold about 5.8%. The count of this clone is one. No antigen is known for it. Study-wide findings and caveats: Median bootstrapped AUC for CMV status was around 0.96 originally, less than 0.93 US-trained. About 40% of the roughly 150 known CMV-associated TCRbeta sequences appeared in CD4+ memory.

Single viable CD3+CD4+CD8-CD45RO+ cells were sorted as the memory CD4+ T cells. Trimming shortened V by 2 bases and J by 6 bases, and 11 bases separated the two germline ends. This CDR3 region has 14 residues. Germline CDR1 reads LGHNA; CDR2 reads YNFKEQ. The sample taken for sequencing was memory CD4+ T cells from blood. The sequence was collected from an adult in good health and CMV-seropositive. The chain joins TRBV4-2 to TRBJ1-5; D may be TRBD1 (5 bases). The CDR3 region has the DNA TGTGCCAGCAGCCAAACGGGGGGACGTCAGCCCCAGCATTTT. Amino acid sequence: CASSQTGGRQPQHF.